The T cell receptor beta chain under discussion was sequenced for a study of blood T cell repertoires in COVID-19. V gave up 5 bases and J gave up 0 bases, with 10 bases separating them. Per germline, CDR1 SEHNR and CDR2 FQNEAQ (reference sequence). The CDR3 length is 14 residues. Generated by immunoSEQ multiplex PCR, the TCRdb table keeps only in-frame clones and is missing some. The profile covers about 200,000 clones, with around 81% appearing a single time and roughly 0.91% taken by the ten largest. V and J are TRBV7-9 and TRBJ1-2, with a weak D call TRBD1 (5 bases). The sequencing sample was made of peripheral blood. This TCR was recovered from a man aged 55-75 years with COVID-19, enrolled during active disease. This CDR3 is CASSPSGANYGYTF. CDR3 bases: TGTGCCAGCAGCCCCTCGGGGGCTAACTATGGCTACACCTTC.